The clone carrying this TCR beta chain showed up many times. Its antigen is currently unknown. The data were obtained in a study of tumor and adjacent non-tumor tissue in lung cancer. The template was RNA from unsorted bulk tissue. This non-tumor lung sample came from over 3 cm beyond the tumor edge. Three rounds of nested PCR, following a modified ARM-PCR protocol, produced the TCRbeta library. TCRdb fed the multiplex PCR reads into MiXCR, producing one record per CDR3 protein. This sample has over 100,000 distinct CDR3 sequences; roughly two thirds occur once, and the top ten carry under 20%. V shed 2 bases, J shed 6 bases, and the junction held 7 bases outside the gene matches. The CDR3 is made up of 15 amino acids. Germline V gives CDR1 GTSNPN, CDR2 SVGIG (reference sequence). Whole-study results and caveats: Compared with tumor, normal lung showed significantly lower TCR diversity. Normal lung showed higher cumulative top 100 clone frequency than tumor.

This sequence originates from a man in his fifties or sixties with non-small cell lung cancer. The chain is built from TRBV30 and TRBJ1-1; 12 bases align to TRBD1. The material sequenced was distant non-tumor lung tissue. The CDR3 nucleotides are TGTGCCTGGAGTCATTCAGGGACAGGGGGCTCTGAAGCTTTCTTT. This sequence encodes CAWSHSGTGGSEAFF.